This T cell receptor (beta chain) stems from a study of T cell responses to AZD1222 COVID-19 vaccine (dated by TCRdb to the early 2020s). For context, the study as a whole: A total of around 240 trial participants underwent TCR sequencing, of whom some 210 received two doses of AZD1222 and about 25 received two doses of the MenACWY control vaccine. Trial participants were enrolled into age subgroups of 18-55, 56-69 and 70-plus years, which contained roughly 140, 27 and 60 TCR-sequenced participants, respectively.

The full study reports these points: Participants were mostly white British, with more females than males. The authors suggested clonal diversity may have been underestimated. After two AZD1222 doses, both the breadth and the depth of spike-specific TCRs were significantly higher than at day 0 and than in MenACWY recipients. Conclusions about previously exposed vaccinees are limited, since just six AZD1222 recipients were seropositive for SARS-CoV-2 at baseline. The vaccine-associated CD4 TCRs covered the entire spike protein, and the dominant responses fell in regions 160-218 and 743-854. The 56-69-year group was small, and its depth increase did not reach significance, likely because of low power. Reportedly, close to half of the unique spike-specific TCRs recognized epitopes lying outside the regions that are mutated in the B.1.351 and B.1.1.7 variants. Because no day 14 peak-response samples were available, repertoires were characterized only after the peak T cell response.

What this sample's time point label stands for: about 28 days (+/-7) after the second vaccine dose. Because spike-specific TCR depth and breadth did not differ between the two schedules, AZD1222 recipients who got a second dose at roughly 4 weeks were pooled with those who got a second dose at roughly 12 weeks. Samples from vaccinated people were obtained from the UK trials COV001 and COV002, which included a single-blind randomized controlled phase 2/3 trial of AZD1222 (ChAdOx1 nCoV-19) in healthy adults. Trial participant PBMC samples were collected at day 0 and day 28 after the second dose for TCRbeta chain sequencing. The CDR3 regions of human TCRbeta chains were analyzed by immunosequencing. As for how the authors treated the data: TCRs in the repertoires were matched against a reference library of SARS-CoV-2-specific TCRs that had been generated with the MIRA antigen-specificity platform. Breadth was defined as the fraction of unique TCRs that were SARS-CoV-2-associated. Depth was defined as the fraction of total T cells that were SARS-CoV-2-associated. Using the MIRA data, each spike-specific TCR was mapped to the spike region that the TCR reacts to and placed in a CD4 or CD8 class. Log10-transformed breadth and depth values were compared by one-way ANOVA with Sidak's multiple comparisons tests. TCRdb holds this immuneACCESS table with in-frame rearrangements only. Some clones are missing; in checked studies, unresolved V genes explain under half, and the rest has no known cause. The V and J calls and clone size are taken from that table; D and trimming were inferred from the DNA. The sample profile shows about 21,000 clones; 84% of them were found once. The top ten constitute about 16% of the sample.

As to this clone: It lacks a known antigen. Base quality data are lacking; no much larger clone is found one base away.

CDR1 and CDR2 are read off the germline V gene as KGHSH and LQKENI. Including cysteine and phenylalanine, the CDR3 has 16 amino acids. Just CDR3 DNA is preserved here, 48 bases in frame from base 1. After removal of 3 bases from V and 6 bases from J, the junction retains 9 bases not matched to a gene. The chain links TRBV18 with TRBJ2-2; the central 8 bases match TRBD1. The sequences come from peripheral blood, collected 28 days after the second AZD1222 dose. The origin of this receptor is an adult who received the AZD1222 COVID-19 vaccine. CDR3 region: CASSPNRGIGSGELFF. The nucleotides read TGTGCCAGCTCACCCAACAGGGGGATCGGATCCGGGGAGCTGTTTTTT.